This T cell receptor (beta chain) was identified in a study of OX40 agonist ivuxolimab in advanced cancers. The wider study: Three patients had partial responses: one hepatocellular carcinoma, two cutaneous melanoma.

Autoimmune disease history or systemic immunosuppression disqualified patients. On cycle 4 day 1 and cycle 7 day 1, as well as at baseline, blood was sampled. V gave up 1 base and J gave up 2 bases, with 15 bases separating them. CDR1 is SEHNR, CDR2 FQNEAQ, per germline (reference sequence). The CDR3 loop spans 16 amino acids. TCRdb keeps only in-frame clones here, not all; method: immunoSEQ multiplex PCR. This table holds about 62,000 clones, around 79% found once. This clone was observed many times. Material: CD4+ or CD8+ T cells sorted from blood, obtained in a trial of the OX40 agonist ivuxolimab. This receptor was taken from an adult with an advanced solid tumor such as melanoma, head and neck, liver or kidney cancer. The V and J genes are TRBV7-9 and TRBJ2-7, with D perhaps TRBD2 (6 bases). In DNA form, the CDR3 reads TGTGCCAGCAGCTTAGATCGGGGAGGAACGGCCTACGAGCAGTACTTC. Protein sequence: CASSLDRGGTAYEQYF. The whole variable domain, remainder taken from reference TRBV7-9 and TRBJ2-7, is DTGVSQNPRHKITKRGQNVTFRCDPISEHNRLYWYRQTLGQGPEFLTYFQNEAQLEKSRLLSDRFSAERPKGSFSTLEIQRTEQGDSAMYLCASSLDRGGTAYEQYFGPGTRLTVT.